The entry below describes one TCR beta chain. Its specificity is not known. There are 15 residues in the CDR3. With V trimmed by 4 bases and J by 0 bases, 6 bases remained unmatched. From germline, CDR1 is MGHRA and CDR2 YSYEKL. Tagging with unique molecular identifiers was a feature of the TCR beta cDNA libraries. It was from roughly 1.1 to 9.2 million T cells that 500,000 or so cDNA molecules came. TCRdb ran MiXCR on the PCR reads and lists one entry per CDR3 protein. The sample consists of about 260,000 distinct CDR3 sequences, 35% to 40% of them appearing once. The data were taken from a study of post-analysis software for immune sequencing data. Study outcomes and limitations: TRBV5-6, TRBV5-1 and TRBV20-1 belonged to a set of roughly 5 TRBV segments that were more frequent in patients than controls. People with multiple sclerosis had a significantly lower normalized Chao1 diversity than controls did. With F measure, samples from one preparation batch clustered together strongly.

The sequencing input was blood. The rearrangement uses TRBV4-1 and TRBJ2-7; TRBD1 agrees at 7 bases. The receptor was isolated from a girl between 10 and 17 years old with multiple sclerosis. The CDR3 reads CASSPTGVSSYEQYF. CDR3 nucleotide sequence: TGCGCCAGCAGCCCCACAGGGGTCAGCTCCTACGAGCAGTACTTC.